This T cell receptor (beta chain) was recorded in a study of T cell responses to AZD1222 COVID-19 vaccine. Overall study findings and caveats: Repertoires were obtained solely post-peak T cell response. Regions 160-218 and 743-854 held dominance among vaccine-associated CD4 TCRs, which spanned spike. Females made up more of the donors, who were largely white British, and clonal diversity may have come out too low.

Germline loops: CDR1 SGHTA, CDR2 FQGNSA. Trimming left V 5 bases short and J 3 bases short, with 8 bases between. The CDR3 has 13 amino acids. As concerns this clone: Its matching antigen is unknown.

The assay was immunoSEQ multiplex PCR, and TCRdb's table has in-frame clones only and misses some. The sample carries 200,000 or so clones, over 80% recorded once. This receptor was taken from an adult in good health. The chain links TRBV7-2 to TRBJ2-1; D not certain. The sample was peripheral blood, taken on day 0 of AZD1222 vaccination. CDR3 region: CASSTPFYNEQFF. The CDR3 nucleotides are TGTGCCAGCAGCACACCCTTCTACAATGAGCAGTTCTTC.